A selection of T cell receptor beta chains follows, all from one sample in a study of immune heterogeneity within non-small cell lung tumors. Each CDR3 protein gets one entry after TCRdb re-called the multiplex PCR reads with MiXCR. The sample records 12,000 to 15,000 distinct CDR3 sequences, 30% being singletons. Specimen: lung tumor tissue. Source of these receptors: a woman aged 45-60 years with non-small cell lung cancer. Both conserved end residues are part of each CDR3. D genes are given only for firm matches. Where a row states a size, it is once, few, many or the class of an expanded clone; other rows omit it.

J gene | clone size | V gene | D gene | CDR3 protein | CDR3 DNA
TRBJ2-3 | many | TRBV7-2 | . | CASSLDQGADTQYF | TGTGCCAGCAGCTTAGATCAAGGGGCAGATACGCAGTATTTT
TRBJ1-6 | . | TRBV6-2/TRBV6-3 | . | CASSYSGSSYNSPLHF | TGTGCCAGCAGTTACTCCGGTAGCTCCTATAATTCACCCCTCCACTTT
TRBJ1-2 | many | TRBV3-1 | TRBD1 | CASSQTLGGGGYGYTF | TGTGCCAGCAGCCAAACCCTGGGAGGGGGCGGCTATGGCTACACCTTC
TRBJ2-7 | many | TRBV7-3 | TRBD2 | CASRPVHPGRERREQHF | TGTGCCAGCAGGCCAGTCCACCCTGGGAGGGAGAGGCGAGAGCAGCACTTC
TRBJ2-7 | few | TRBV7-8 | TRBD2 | CASSNSGGPGEQYF | TGTGCCAGCAGCAACTCGGGGGGGCCGGGCGAGCAGTACTTC
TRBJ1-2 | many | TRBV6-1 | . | CASSQGSGYTF | TGTGCCAGCAGTCAGGGGAGTGGCTACACCTTC
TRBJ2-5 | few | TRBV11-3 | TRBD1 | CASSRNQGAGETQYF | TGTGCCAGCAGCCGAAATCAGGGGGCAGGGGAGACCCAGTACTTC
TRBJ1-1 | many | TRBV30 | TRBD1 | CAWRGQGYTEAFF | TGTGCCTGGAGGGGACAGGGGTACACTGAAGCTTTCTTT
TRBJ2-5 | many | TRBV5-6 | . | CASSITETQYF | TGTGCCAGCAGTATCACGGAGACCCAGTACTTC
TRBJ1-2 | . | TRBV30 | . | CAWSVVGAGYTF | TGTGCCTGGAGTGTCGTCGGGGCTGGCTACACCTTC
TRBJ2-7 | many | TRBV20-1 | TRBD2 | CSARRGGVNEQYF | TGCAGTGCTAGGCGGGGGGGTGTAAACGAGCAGTACTTC
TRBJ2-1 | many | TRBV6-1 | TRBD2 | CASRSLAGGPSEQFF | TGTGCCAGCAGGTCCCTAGCGGGAGGGCCATCTGAGCAGTTCTTC
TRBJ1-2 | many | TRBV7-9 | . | CASSSPRDGYTF | TGTGCCAGCAGCTCTCCCCGGGATGGCTACACCTTC
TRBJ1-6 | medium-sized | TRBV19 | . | CASSIIGNSPLHF | TGTGCCAGTAGTATCATCGGTAATTCACCCCTCCACTTT
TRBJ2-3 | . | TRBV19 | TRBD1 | CASQVGTGNTDTQYF | TGTGCCAGTCAGGTCGGGACAGGGAACACAGATACGCAGTATTTT
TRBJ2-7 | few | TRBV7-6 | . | CASSLGPQAYEQYF | TGTGCCAGCAGCTTAGGACCACAAGCCTACGAGCAGTACTTC
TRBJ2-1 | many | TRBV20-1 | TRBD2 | CSARTSGRGNEQFF | TGCAGTGCTAGGACTAGCGGGAGAGGCAATGAGCAGTTCTTC
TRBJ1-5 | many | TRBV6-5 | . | CASSYGSYQPQHF | TGTGCCAGCAGTTACGGGTCCTATCAGCCCCAGCATTTT
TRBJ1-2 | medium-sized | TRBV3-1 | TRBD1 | CASSLGQEGGYTF | TGTGCCAGCAGCCTGGGACAGGAGGGTGGCTACACCTTC
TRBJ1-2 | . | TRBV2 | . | CASSEKEFYTF | TGTGCCAGCAGTGAAAAGGAATTCTACACCTTC
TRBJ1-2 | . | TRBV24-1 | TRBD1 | CATSDAGTGSDYTF | TGTGCCACCAGTGATGCCGGGACAGGGAGTGACTACACCTTC